These 13 T cell receptor beta chains originate from one sample sequenced in a study of cytomegalovirus exposure and HLA in healthy donors. PCR amplification relied on 60 Vbeta primers (plus 13 Jbeta primers). Produced via immunoSEQ multiplex PCR; TCRdb's table is partial and in-frame only. There are around 120,000 clones in the sample; around four fifths occur only once, and about 11% lies in the top ten. Sequencing used PBMCs. These receptor sequences come from a male donor in good health and CMV-seropositive.

J is TRBJ1-1 and V is TRBV11-2; TRBD1 might be the D (5 bases). Deletions cut 1 base from V and 2 bases from J, with 20 bases between. The CDR3 extends over 18 amino acids. Germline-derived CDR1 and CDR2 are SGHAT and FQNNGV. This CDR3 is CASSLASSVRGPNTEAFF. CDR3 DNA: TGTGCCAGCAGCTTAGCGTCTTCTGTGCGGGGACCTAACACTGAAGCTTTCTTT.

The rearrangement links TRBV7-9 to TRBJ2-7, with TRBD1 matching over 9 bases. V gave up 5 bases and J gave up 4 bases; unmatched junction bases: 9. This CDR3 has 15 residues. Germline V gene lookup returns CDR1 SEHNR and CDR2 FQNEAQ (reference sequence). This chain's CDR3 is CASSITGGAKYEQYF. The CDR3 DNA reads TGTGCCAGCAGCATCACAGGGGGCGCAAAGTACGAGCAGTACTTC.

This rearrangement joins TRBV5-6 to TRBJ2-2, with 8 bases lining up with TRBD2. CDR3 length: 15 amino acids. The V and J ends lost 4 bases and 6 bases, in that order; junction bases with no gene match: 8. CDR1 and CDR2 from the germline V gene are SGHDT and YYEEEE. In DNA, the CDR3 is TGTGCCAGCAGCGGGACTAGTAAGGTATCCGGGGAGCTGTTTTTT. It yields the protein CASSGTSKVSGELFF.

The CDR3 DNA reads TGTGCCAGCAGTTTGCAGGCAACTAATGAAAAACTGTTTTTT. This sequence encodes CASSLQATNEKLFF. The V gene is TRBV28, the J gene TRBJ1-4, with D unclear. Trimming took 3 bases from V and 0 from J, leaving 5 bases between them. This CDR3 spans 14 amino acids. The germline CDR1 and CDR2 sequences are MDHEN and SYDVKM.

V gene TRBV2 combines with J gene TRBJ2-2, with 10 bases fitting TRBD1. CDR1 is SNHLY and CDR2 is FYNNEI in the germline V gene. The CDR3 loop spans 15 amino acids. With 6 bases clipped from V and 6 bases from J, the junction kept 7 bases outside the gene matches. The CDR3 DNA sequence: TGTGCCAGCAGGGAGACAGGGGGCCTAGCCGGGGAGCTGTTTTTT. Translating gives CASRETGGLAGELFF.

V gene TRBV27 combines with J gene TRBJ2-2; 7 positions match TRBD2. The CDR3 is made up of 15 amino acids. Germline V gene lookup returns CDR1 MNHEY and CDR2 SMNVEV (reference sequence). Trimming at V came to 4 bases and at J to 7 bases, leaving 9 bases not matched to a gene. As DNA, the CDR3 is TGTGCCAGCAGTTCGTGGGGAGGGGTCGGCGGGGAGCTGTTTTTT. Encoded protein: CASSSWGGVGGELFF.

The rearrangement joins TRBV18 to TRBJ2-3; tentatively, D is TRBD2 (6 bases). Trimming took 3 bases from V and 3 from J, leaving 16 bases between them. Per the germline V gene, CDR1 is KGHSH and CDR2 is LQKENI. The CDR3 contains 16 residues. CDR3 sequence (DNA): TGTGCCAGCTCACCTGCGCGGGGAGGTGGGACAGATACGCAGTATTTT. Amino acids: CASSPARGGGTDTQYF.

V is TRBV30 and J is TRBJ1-4; D is perhaps TRBD1 (6 bases). CDR3 length equals 15 residues. CDR1 is GTSNPN and CDR2 is SVGIG in the germline V gene (reference sequence). Trimming took 0 bases from V and 4 from J, leaving 12 bases between them. The CDR3 loop is CAWSVGDTVNEKLFF. The CDR3 bases are TGTGCCTGGAGTGTAGGGGACACCGTTAATGAAAAACTGTTTTTT.

V usage is TRBV19 and J usage is TRBJ2-6; 9 bases agree with TRBD1. Germline V gives CDR1 LNHDA, CDR2 SQIVND (reference sequence). Losses at the gene ends were 9 bases for V and 2 bases for J; bases not matched to a gene: 17. This CDR3 is built from 19 residues. The DNA for the CDR3 is TGTGCCAGCGGTATGGTCCCGGGACAGGGCTTAACTGGGGCCAACGTCCTGACTTTC. It yields the protein CASGMVPGQGLTGANVLTF.

The chain uses TRBV28 and TRBJ2-7; D possibly corresponds to TRBD1 (5 bases). Germline-derived CDR1 and CDR2 are MDHEN and SYDVKM. V dropped 5 bases and J dropped 0 bases, with 14 bases sitting between them. This CDR3 comprises 15 residues. CDR3 residues: CASSQPGSGSYEQYF. In nucleotides, the CDR3 is TGTGCCAGCAGTCAACCAGGGTCGGGCTCCTACGAGCAGTACTTC.

V and J are TRBV29-1 and TRBJ2-5; 8 nucleotides line up with TRBD2. There are 13 residues in the CDR3. The J segment lost 2 bases and the V segment lost 4 bases, leaving 3 bases of the junction unmatched. The germline gives CDR1 SQVTM, CDR2 ANQGSEA. CDR3 nucleotides: TGCAGCGTTGCCGTAGCGGGACAAGAGACCCAGTACTTC. Its translation: CSVAVAGQETQYF.

The gene calls are TRBV5-4 and TRBJ2-7, with TRBD2 matching over 7 bases. This CDR3 region has 14 residues. Germline CDR1 is SGHNT and CDR2 is YYREEE (reference sequence). V was clipped by 4 bases and J by 5 bases; unmatched bases: 9. The CDR3 protein is CASSLGGSTDEQYF. The DNA of the CDR3 is TGTGCCAGCAGCCTCGGCGGGAGCACGGACGAGCAGTACTTC.

A single count supports this clone. CDR3 in DNA: TGTGCCAGCAGTCCTGAGGGGGTTGGAATCGAAAAACTGTTTTTT. It yields the protein CASSPEGVGIEKLFF. V is TRBV5-6 and J is TRBJ1-4; D possibly corresponds to TRBD1 (6 bases). From germline, CDR1 is SGHDT and CDR2 YYEEEE. The CDR3 length is 15 residues. Trimming pared 5 bases from V and 8 bases from J, leaving 19 bases between.